A selection of T cell receptor beta chains follows, all from one sample in a study of blood T cells in healthy people across ages. TCRdb re-called the 5' RACE reads with MiXCR, one entry per CDR3 protein. Among 450,000 to 600,000 distinct CDR3 sequences listed, approximately 26% were seen once. The same specimen was also included in a second study, on T cells of mothers and their children.

Material for sequencing was blood. These receptors all come from a boy younger than 10 in good health. Both conserved end residues are part of each CDR3. A D gene is named only where the DNA matches it firmly. The size field is filled for only some rows; it gives once, few, many or a size class.

clone size | J gene | D gene | V gene | CDR3 DNA | CDR3 protein
few | TRBJ2-1 | NA | TRBV6-2/TRBV6-3 | TGTGCCAGCAGTTACCCCTTAGCGGCTACCCTCTCCTACAATGAGCAGTTCTTC | CASSYPLAATLSYNEQFF
NA | TRBJ2-3 | TRBD1 | TRBV20-1 | TGCAGTGCCGCGACAGGGTCCACAGATACGCAGTATTTT | CSAATGSTDTQYF
few | TRBJ2-5 | NA | TRBV6-5 | TGTGCCAGCATCCGGAGCATACGAGATGATACCCAGTACTTC | CASIRSIRDDTQYF
few | TRBJ2-3 | NA | TRBV7-9 | TGTGCCAGCAGCGCGCGGGACAGTAGCACAGATACGCAGTATTTT | CASSARDSSTDTQYF
NA | TRBJ1-5 | NA | TRBV7-2 | TGTGCCAGCAGCCTATGGGGAGGGAGCAATCAGCCCCAGCATTTT | CASSLWGGSNQPQHF
many | TRBJ2-5 | NA | TRBV9 | TGTGCCAGCAGCGTAGGGGGGGACGAGACCCAGTACTTC | CASSVGGDETQYF
few | TRBJ2-2 | TRBD1 | TRBV2 | TGTGCCAGCAATAGACAGGGAAACACCGGGGAGCTGTTTTTT | CASNRQGNTGELFF
few | TRBJ2-7 | TRBD2 | TRBV20-1 | TGCAGTGCTCCCAAAGCTAGCGGGAGCAGATACGAGCAGTACTTC | CSAPKASGSRYEQYF
many | TRBJ2-2 | TRBD1 | TRBV6-2/TRBV6-3 | TGTGCCAGCAGTTCAGGACAGGGGGCGGCCGGGGAGCTGTTTTTT | CASSSGQGAAGELFF
few | TRBJ2-7 | NA | TRBV7-2 | TGTGCCAGCAGCCCGGGTGGGACTGTCTCCTACGAGCAGTACTTC | CASSPGGTVSYEQYF
NA | TRBJ2-3 | NA | TRBV20-1 | TGCAGTGCTAGCGGAGGTAGCACAGATACGCAGTATTTT | CSASGGSTDTQYF
NA | TRBJ2-7 | NA | TRBV12-3/TRBV12-4 | TGTGCCAGCAGTCGCAGGGAGGAGCAGTACTTC | CASSRREEQYF
once | TRBJ2-7 | TRBD1 | TRBV18 | TGTGCCAGCTCACGGCAAGGGACAGGGGGGACCTACGAGCAGTACTTC | CASSRQGTGGTYEQYF
few | TRBJ2-5 | TRBD2 | TRBV7-9 | TGTGCCAGCAGCTTAGAGGGAACAGCGGGAGCTGGGGAGACCCAGTACTTC | CASSLEGTAGAGETQYF
NA | TRBJ2-1 | NA | TRBV27 | TGTGCCAGCAGTTTAAGGCCTCCACCTTACAATGAGCAGTTCTTC | CASSLRPPPYNEQFF
few | TRBJ2-7 | TRBD2 | TRBV5-6 | TGTGCCAGCACCTACGAACTAGCGGCGTACGAGCGGTACTTC | CASTYELAAYERYF
NA | TRBJ2-7 | NA | TRBV5-1 | TGCGCCAGCAGCTCCACGAATTACGAGCAGTACTTC | CASSSTNYEQYF
few | TRBJ2-1 | TRBD2 | TRBV20-1 | TGCAGTGCTAGCGGGGGGAACTCTTACAATGAGCAGTTCTTC | CSASGGNSYNEQFF
NA | TRBJ2-7 | TRBD1 | TRBV30 | TGTGCCTGGGGACAGGGTAGGTCCTACGAGCAGTACTTC | CAWGQGRSYEQYF
few | TRBJ2-7 | TRBD1 | TRBV28 | TGTGCCAGCATGACGGGACAGTCCTACGAGCAGTACTTC | CASMTGQSYEQYF
NA | TRBJ1-4 | NA | TRBV7-9 | TGTGCCAGCAGCCTCGCCCAGGGATTCGGAAAACTGCTTTTT | CASSLAQGFGKLLF
few | TRBJ2-2 | NA | TRBV5-1 | TGCGCCAGCAGCGTTAACAACCCGATCACCGGGGAGCTGTTTTTT | CASSVNNPITGELFF
few | TRBJ2-7 | TRBD1 | TRBV7-6 | TGTGCCAGCAGCGAGACAGGGAACTACGAGCAGTACTTC | CASSETGNYEQYF
NA | TRBJ2-3 | NA | TRBV5-4 | TGTGCCAGCAGCGCCGACCTAGCGAGCACAGATACGCAGTATTTT | CASSADLASTDTQYF
NA | TRBJ2-1 | NA | TRBV9 | TGTGCCAGCAGCCCCCGGACGGATCTCCATGAGCAGTTCTTC | CASSPRTDLHEQFF
NA | TRBJ1-3 | NA | TRBV5-1 | TGCGCCAGCAGCCCCGGGGCCTCTGGAAACACCATATATTTT | CASSPGASGNTIYF
few | TRBJ2-1 | TRBD2 | TRBV4-3 | TGCGCCAGCAGCCCGCGCGGGACTAGCGGCTCCTACAATGAGCAGTTCTTC | CASSPRGTSGSYNEQFF
NA | TRBJ1-1 | NA | TRBV6-6 | TGTGCCAGCAGTCCCCGGGTAGGCACTGAAGCTTTCTTT | CASSPRVGTEAFF
few | TRBJ2-5 | TRBD2 | TRBV5-6 | TGTGCCAGCAGCTCGAGACTAGCGGGAGGAGGGACCCAGTACTTC | CASSSRLAGGGTQYF
NA | TRBJ2-7 | TRBD2 | TRBV4-1 | TGCGCCAGCAGCCCTGGGACTAGCAGATACTACGAGCAGTACTTC | CASSPGTSRYYEQYF
few | TRBJ2-7 | TRBD1 | TRBV29-1 | TGCAGCGTTGAAAGCGGACAGGGTCCCTACGAGCAGTACTTC | CSVESGQGPYEQYF
NA | TRBJ1-2 | NA | TRBV7-6 | TGTGCCAGCAGCCCCAGGGCCGAGGGAGCGCGCTATGGCTACACCTTC | CASSPRAEGARYGYTF
NA | TRBJ1-2 | NA | TRBV20-1 | TGCAGTGCCCTCAAACGGCTCCCAGAGGATGGCTACACCTTC | CSALKRLPEDGYTF
NA | TRBJ1-1 | TRBD1 | TRBV7-9 | TGTGCCAGCAGCTTAAAGACAGGGGCGAACACTGAAGCTTTCTTT | CASSLKTGANTEAFF
NA | TRBJ1-4 | NA | TRBV15 | TGTCCCACCAGCCTCCGGACAGAAGCTAGTGAAAAACTGTTTTTT | CPTSLRTEASEKLFF
NA | TRBJ2-5 | NA | TRBV12-3/TRBV12-4 | TGTGCCAGCAGTTTGGCGTTACAGACCCAGTACTTC | CASSLALQTQYF
few | TRBJ2-5 | NA | TRBV3-1 | TGTGCCAGCAGCCAAGAGAGGCACAGGAAAGAGACCCAGTACTTC | CASSQERHRKETQYF
NA | TRBJ2-7 | NA | TRBV4-3 | TGCGCCAGCAGCCAAGCAAAGGACGCTCCGAACTACGAGCAGTACTTC | CASSQAKDAPNYEQYF
NA | TRBJ2-1 | NA | TRBV15 | TGTGCCACCAGCAGAGAGCGACAGGGGAGGGATGAGCAGTTCTTC | CATSRERQGRDEQFF
few | TRBJ1-2 | NA | TRBV12-3/TRBV12-4 | TGTGCCAGCAGCCCGGGGTCGTCCGGCTACACCTTC | CASSPGSSGYTF
few | TRBJ2-5 | NA | TRBV10-3 | TGTGCCATCAGTGATTCCCGGGACCAAGAGACCCAGTACTTC | CAISDSRDQETQYF
NA | TRBJ1-5 | TRBD1 | TRBV5-1 | TGCGCCAGCAGCTTGGACAGGGGAGATCAGCCCCAGCATTTT | CASSLDRGDQPQHF
NA | TRBJ2-7 | NA | TRBV2 | TGTGCCAGCAGTGAAGGCAACAGTGAGCAGTACTTC | CASSEGNSEQYF
NA | TRBJ1-1 | NA | TRBV2 | TGTGCCAGCAGTGACGGGACGGAAGCTTTCTTT | CASSDGTEAFF
NA | TRBJ2-1 | NA | TRBV7-3 | TGTGCCAGCAGCCCGCGCGAGGGCAATGAGCAGTTCTTC | CASSPREGNEQFF
many | TRBJ1-1 | NA | TRBV18 | TGTGCCAGCTCACCGGACCGGTGGACTGAAGCTTTCTTT | CASSPDRWTEAFF
NA | TRBJ2-3 | NA | TRBV11-3 | TGTGCCAGCAACTTCATGACAGATACGCAGTATTTT | CASNFMTDTQYF
few | TRBJ1-4 | NA | TRBV12-3/TRBV12-4 | TGTGCCAGCAGTCCGAGGACAGCCGGTGAAAAACTGTTTTTT | CASSPRTAGEKLFF
NA | TRBJ1-4 | TRBD1 | TRBV20-1 | TGCAGTGTTTCTTCCACGGGGACAGGAAGTACAAAACTGTTTTTT | CSVSSTGTGSTKLFF
few | TRBJ1-5 | NA | TRBV12-5 | TGTGCTAGTGGTTTGGTAACTAGTCGCAAAGGTCAGCCCCAGCATTTT | CASGLVTSRKGQPQHF
NA | TRBJ1-1 | NA | TRBV7-9 | TGTGCCAGCAAGCTGAACACTGAAGCTTTCTTT | CASKLNTEAFF
NA | TRBJ2-7 | NA | TRBV10-2 | TGCGCCAGCAGGGACAACTCCTACGAGCAGTACTTC | CASRDNSYEQYF
NA | TRBJ2-7 | TRBD2 | TRBV20-1 | TGCAGTGCTCGGGCGGGACTAGGGCCGTACGAGCAGTACTTC | CSARAGLGPYEQYF
NA | TRBJ2-1 | NA | TRBV6-1 | TGTGCCAGCAGTCGTTACTATCCCGAAGCGGCCTACAATGAGCAGTTCTTC | CASSRYYPEAAYNEQFF
many | TRBJ2-3 | NA | TRBV12-3/TRBV12-4 | TGTGCCAGCAGTTTAGGGGGAGATACGCAGTATTTT | CASSLGGDTQYF
few | TRBJ2-7 | NA | TRBV25-1 | TGTGCCAGCAGTGAGCCCGGGTCTGGCAAATACGAGCAGTACTTC | CASSEPGSGKYEQYF
many | TRBJ2-7 | NA | TRBV12-3/TRBV12-4 | TGTGCCAGCAGTTTATCAAGACAGATTAACGAGCAGTACTTC | CASSLSRQINEQYF
NA | TRBJ1-5 | NA | TRBV2 | TGTGCCAGCACTGGGGACGGACAGTACAATCAGCCCCAGCATTTT | CASTGDGQYNQPQHF
NA | TRBJ2-1 | NA | TRBV12-3/TRBV12-4 | TGTGCCAGCAGTTCCCCCTTCACCCCGCTCTACAATGAGCAGTTCTTC | CASSSPFTPLYNEQFF